This T cell receptor beta chain originates from a study of blood T cell repertoires in COVID-19. Study context: Sites across the United States, Italy and Spain contributed samples from acute and convalescent COVID-19. The cDNA or gDNA used as material had been derived from T cells, B-cell-depleted T cells, or PBMCs.

The length of the CDR3 is 17 residues. In germline, CDR1 is SGHRS, CDR2 YFSETQ. Germline trimming cut 2 bases from V and 8 bases from J; bases unmatched to any gene: 13. Original data processing: Reference gene primers were amplified, and this amplification served to estimate nucleated cell counts. The table came from immunoSEQ multiplex PCR; TCRdb's copy has only in-frame clones and leaves some out. The V and J calls and clone size are taken from that table; D and trimming were inferred from the DNA. Here the sample spans roughly 32,000 clones, roughly 87% being singletons. The chain recombines TRBV5-1 with TRBJ2-4; the match to TRBD1 covers 10 bases. The sequence was obtained from a man older than 75 with acute or convalescent COVID-19. Sequenced input: peripheral blood. CDR3 nucleotide sequence: TGCGCCAGCAGCTTCCTCTCCCCCGGGACAGGGGCGGACATTCAGTACTTC. Its translation: CASSFLSPGTGADIQYF.